One sample yielded the 6 T cell receptor beta chains listed below, sequenced in a study of T cells after posttransplantation cyclophosphamide. Sequenced by immunoSEQ multiplex PCR; TCRdb stores in-frame clones only, minus some. This repertoire lists roughly 42,000 clones without singletons; about 5% sits in the top ten. Sequencing was done on a sample of PBMCs. The receptors were gathered from a woman in her fifties or sixties in good health and a related stem cell transplant donor.

This clone was counted ten times or more. This sample also contains other DNA sequences that code for the same CDR3. The CDR3 region is CASSIGAGGRQPQHF. CDR3 sequence (DNA): TGTGCCAGTAGTATAGGGGCAGGGGGCCGGCAGCCCCAGCATTTT. This chain connects TRBV19 to TRBJ1-5; 8 nucleotides agree with TRBD1. V trimming: 1 base; J trimming: 7 bases; junction bases outside the gene matches: 6. Per germline, CDR1 LNHDA and CDR2 SQIVND (reference sequence). The CDR3 loop spans 15 amino acids.

In its sample, this clone was seen many times. This chain connects TRBV5-5 to TRBJ1-5; TRBD1 aligns across 8 bases. The CDR3 spans 14 residues. V shed 2 bases, J shed 2 bases, and the junction held 0 bases outside the gene matches. Germline V lookup: CDR1 SGHKS, CDR2 YYEKEE (reference sequence). The CDR3 sequence: CASSLQGGNQPQHF. The CDR3 DNA is TGTGCCAGCAGCTTACAGGGGGGCAATCAGCCCCAGCATTTT.

The sample holds many counts of this clone. This chain connects TRBV6-6 to TRBJ2-7; 9 bases fit TRBD2. CDR1 and CDR2 (germline): MNHNY, SVGAGI (reference sequence). The CDR3 has 15 residues. The V and J ends lost 0 bases and 2 bases, in that order; junction bases with no gene match: 2. The CDR3 region is CASSYSGTSPYEQYF. The CDR3 nucleotides read TGTGCCAGCAGTTACTCCGGGACTAGCCCCTACGAGCAGTACTTC.

This clone came up many times. This sequence joins TRBV5-5 and TRBJ2-3; 9 positions agree with TRBD2. The V gene's germline CDR1 is SGHKS and CDR2 YYEKEE (reference sequence). Trimming removed 6 bases from V and 4 bases from J; junction bases left unmatched: 6. The CDR3 runs to 14 residues. CDR3 sequence (DNA): TGTGCCAGCACCCTTCGACTAGCGGCAGATACGCAGTATTTT. Its protein product is CASTLRLAADTQYF. Filled out from reference TRBV5-5 and TRBJ2-3, the complete variable domain reads DAGVTQSPTHLIKTRGQQVTLRCSPISGHKSVSWYQQVLGQGPQFIFQYYEKEERGRGNFPDRFSARQFPNYSSELNVNALLLGDSALYLCASTLRLAADTQYFGPGTRLTVL.

There are many counts of this clone. Other nucleotide sequences in the sample specify the same CDR3. The CDR3 reads CASSLAFGGAQETQYF. The CDR3 nucleotides read TGCGCCAGCAGCCTCGCGTTCGGGGGGGCCCAAGAGACCCAGTACTTC. The chain recombines TRBV5-1 with TRBJ2-5; 8 bases line up with TRBD2. There are 16 residues in the CDR3. The V gene end was trimmed by 4 bases and the J gene end by 1 base; junction bases not matched to a gene: 9. Germline CDR1 is SGHRS and CDR2 is YFSETQ.

Many counts were recorded for this clone. Here the CDR3 reads CASSLRQSNEKLFF. In DNA form, the CDR3 reads TGTGCCAGCAGTTTGCGGCAGAGTAATGAAAAACTGTTTTTT. V usage is TRBV28 and J usage is TRBJ1-4; the D is unclear. The CDR3 runs 14 residues. Trimming left V 3 bases short and J 4 bases short, with 9 bases between. Germline V gives CDR1 MDHEN, CDR2 SYDVKM. Complete variable domain (other parts from reference TRBV28 and TRBJ1-4): DVKVTQSSRYLVKRTGEKVFLECVQDMDHENMFWYRQDPGLGLRLIYFSYDVKMKEKGDIPEGYSVSREKKERFSLILESASTNQTSMYLCASSLRQSNEKLFFGSGTQLSVL.